The clone carrying this T cell receptor beta chain came up a few times. This entry comes from a study of T cells after yellow fever vaccination. MiXCR, run by TCRdb on the 5' RACE reads, gives a single entry per CDR3 protein. The sample holds some 110,000 distinct CDR3 sequences, 7.4% seen once. This CDR3 contains 11 residues. Germline loops: CDR1 KGHDR, CDR2 SFDVKD. Trimming left V 5 bases short and J 4 bases short, with 4 bases between. V usage is TRBV24-1 and J usage is TRBJ1-1, with D hard to call. The source material was CD4+ T cells sorted from PBMCs, sampled less than 11 days after the first yellow fever vaccination. This TCR was recovered from a man aged 18 to 35 who received the YFV17D yellow fever vaccine. The CDR3 bases are TGTGCCACCAGTGCAGGCACTGAAGCTTTCTTT. This encodes CATSAGTEAFF.